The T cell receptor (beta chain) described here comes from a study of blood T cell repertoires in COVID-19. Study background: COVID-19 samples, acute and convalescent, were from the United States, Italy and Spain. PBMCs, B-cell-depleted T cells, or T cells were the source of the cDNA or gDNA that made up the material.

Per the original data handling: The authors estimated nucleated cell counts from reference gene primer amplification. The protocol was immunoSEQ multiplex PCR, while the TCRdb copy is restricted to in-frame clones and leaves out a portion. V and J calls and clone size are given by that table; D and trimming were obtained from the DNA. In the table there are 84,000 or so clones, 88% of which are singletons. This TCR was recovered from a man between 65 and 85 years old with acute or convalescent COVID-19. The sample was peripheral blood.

Here the CDR3 DNA reads TGTGCCTGGAGTCGACAGGGGTATTCACCCCTCCACTTT. Amino acids: CAWSRQGYSPLHF. This chain connects TRBV30 to TRBJ1-6, with 8 bases matching TRBD1. The CDR3 extends over 13 amino acids. The trim removed 2 bases at V and 8 bases at J, leaving 2 bases unmatched. The germline CDR1 and CDR2 sequences are GTSNPN and SVGIG (reference sequence).